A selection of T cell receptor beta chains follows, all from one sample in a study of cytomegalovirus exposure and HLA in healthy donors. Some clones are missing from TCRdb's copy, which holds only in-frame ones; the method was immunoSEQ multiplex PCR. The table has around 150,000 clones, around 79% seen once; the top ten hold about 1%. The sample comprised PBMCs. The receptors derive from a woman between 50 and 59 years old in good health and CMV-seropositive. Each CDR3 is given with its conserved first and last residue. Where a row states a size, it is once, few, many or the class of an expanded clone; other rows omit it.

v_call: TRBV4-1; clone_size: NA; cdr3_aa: CASSLGQGATNEKLFF
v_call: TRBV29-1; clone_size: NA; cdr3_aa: CSVPTSPRGYTF
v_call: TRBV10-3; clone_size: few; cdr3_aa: CAISKGQGMYEQYF
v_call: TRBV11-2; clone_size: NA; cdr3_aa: CASSLGSSYEQYF
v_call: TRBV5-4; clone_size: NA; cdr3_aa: CASSRDRGGEQYF
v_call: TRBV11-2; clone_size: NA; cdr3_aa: CASSSRRAGEQFF
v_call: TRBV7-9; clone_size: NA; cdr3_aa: CASSLTVYNEQFF
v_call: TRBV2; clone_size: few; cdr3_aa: CASRREGQPNTEAFF
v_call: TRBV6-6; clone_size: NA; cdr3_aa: CASKYRGQAGELFF
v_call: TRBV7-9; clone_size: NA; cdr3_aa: CASSFGTSGGLETQYF
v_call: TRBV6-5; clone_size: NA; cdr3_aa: CASSPTGAGAEAFF
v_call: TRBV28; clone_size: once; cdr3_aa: CASSLPRVTDTQYF
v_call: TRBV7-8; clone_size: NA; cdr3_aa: CASSLRGQGAFTSYEQYF
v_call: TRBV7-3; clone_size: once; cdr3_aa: CASSRTGVDEQFF
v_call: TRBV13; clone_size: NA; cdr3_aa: CASTLRNLNYGYTF
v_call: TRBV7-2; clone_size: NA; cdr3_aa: CASSFGGGLSYEQYF
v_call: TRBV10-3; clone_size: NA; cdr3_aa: CAISGDSLNEQFF
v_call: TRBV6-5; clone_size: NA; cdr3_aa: CASSKQGIYGYTF
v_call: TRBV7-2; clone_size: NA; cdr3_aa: CASSLAPRGNYNEQFF
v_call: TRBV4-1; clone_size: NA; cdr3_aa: CASSQTGTAETQYF
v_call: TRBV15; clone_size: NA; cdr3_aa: CATSKMTGDYGYTF
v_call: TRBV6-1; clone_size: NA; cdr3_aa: CASSEGYPTSYNEQFF
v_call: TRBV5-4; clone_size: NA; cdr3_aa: CASSLQGSTDTQYF
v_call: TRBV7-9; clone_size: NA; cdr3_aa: CASSFGQGSTEAFF
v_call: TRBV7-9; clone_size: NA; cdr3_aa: CASSLSGAGANVLTF
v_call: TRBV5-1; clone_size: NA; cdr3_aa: CASSFGTSLPSDTQYF
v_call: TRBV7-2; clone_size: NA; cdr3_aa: CASSLAEAGELFF